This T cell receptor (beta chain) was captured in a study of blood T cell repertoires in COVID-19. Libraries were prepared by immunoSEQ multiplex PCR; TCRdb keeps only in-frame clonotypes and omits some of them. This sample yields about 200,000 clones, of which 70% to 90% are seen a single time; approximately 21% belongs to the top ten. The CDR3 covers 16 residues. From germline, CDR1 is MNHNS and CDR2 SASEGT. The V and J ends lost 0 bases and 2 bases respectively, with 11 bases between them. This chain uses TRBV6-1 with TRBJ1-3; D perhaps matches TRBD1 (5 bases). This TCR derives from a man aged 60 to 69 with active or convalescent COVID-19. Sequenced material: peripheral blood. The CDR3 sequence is CASSEARRQTGNTIYF. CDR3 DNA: TGTGCCAGCAGTGAAGCACGGAGACAGACTGGAAACACCATATATTTT.